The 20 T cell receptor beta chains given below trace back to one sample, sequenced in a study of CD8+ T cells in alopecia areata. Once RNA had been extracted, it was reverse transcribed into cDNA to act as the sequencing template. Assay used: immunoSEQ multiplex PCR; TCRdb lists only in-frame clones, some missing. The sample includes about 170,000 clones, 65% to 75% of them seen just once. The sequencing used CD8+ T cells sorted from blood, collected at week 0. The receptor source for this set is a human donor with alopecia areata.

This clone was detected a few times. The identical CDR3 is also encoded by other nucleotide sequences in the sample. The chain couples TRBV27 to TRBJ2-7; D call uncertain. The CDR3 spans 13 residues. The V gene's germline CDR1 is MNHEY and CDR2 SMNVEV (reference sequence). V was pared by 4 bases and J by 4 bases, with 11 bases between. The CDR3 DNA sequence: TGTGCCAGCAGTTCCTCCCCGTCGTACGAGCAGTACTTC. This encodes CASSSSPSYEQYF.

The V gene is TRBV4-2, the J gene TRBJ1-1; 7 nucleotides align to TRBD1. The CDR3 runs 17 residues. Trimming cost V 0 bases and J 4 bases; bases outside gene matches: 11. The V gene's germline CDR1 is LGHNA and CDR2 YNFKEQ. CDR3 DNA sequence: TGTGCCAGCAGCCAAGAGATGTCGGACAGGAGTCGCACTGAAGCTTTCTTT. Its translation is CASSQEMSDRSRTEAFF.

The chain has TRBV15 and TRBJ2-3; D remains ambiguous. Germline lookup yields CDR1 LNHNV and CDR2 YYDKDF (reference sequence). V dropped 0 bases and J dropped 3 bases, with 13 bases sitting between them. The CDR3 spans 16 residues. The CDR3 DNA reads TGTGCCACCAGCAGAGATCTAGGATCTAGGACAGATACGCAGTATTTT. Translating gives CATSRDLGSRTDTQYF.

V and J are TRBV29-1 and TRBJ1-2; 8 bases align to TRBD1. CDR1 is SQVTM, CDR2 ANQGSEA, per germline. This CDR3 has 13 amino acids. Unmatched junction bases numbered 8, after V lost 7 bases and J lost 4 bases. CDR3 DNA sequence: TGCAGCGGGTGGACAGGGCCCCCCTATGGCTACACCTTC. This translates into CSGWTGPPYGYTF.

This CDR3 is CASSLPGTAYEQYF. The CDR3 bases are TGTGCCAGCAGTTTACCCGGGACAGCCTACGAGCAGTACTTC. The chain carries TRBV5-4 and TRBJ2-7; 7 bases line up with TRBD1. The V gene's germline CDR1 is SGHNT and CDR2 YYREEE (reference sequence). The CDR3 has 14 amino acids. V shed 5 bases, J shed 2 bases, and the junction held 7 bases outside the gene matches.

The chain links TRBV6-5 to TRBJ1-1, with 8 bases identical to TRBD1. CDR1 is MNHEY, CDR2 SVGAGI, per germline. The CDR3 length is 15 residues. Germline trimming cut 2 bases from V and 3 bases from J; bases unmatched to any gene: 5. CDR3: CASSYRRGRDTEAFF. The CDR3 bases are TGTGCCAGCAGTTACCGCAGGGGGCGAGACACTGAAGCTTTCTTT.

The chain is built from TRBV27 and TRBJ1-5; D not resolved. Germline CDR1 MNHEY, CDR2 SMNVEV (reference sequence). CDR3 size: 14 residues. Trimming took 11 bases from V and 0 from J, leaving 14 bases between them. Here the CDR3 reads CASFPDGSNQPQHF. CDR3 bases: TGTGCCTCATTTCCGGATGGTAGCAATCAGCCCCAGCATTTT.

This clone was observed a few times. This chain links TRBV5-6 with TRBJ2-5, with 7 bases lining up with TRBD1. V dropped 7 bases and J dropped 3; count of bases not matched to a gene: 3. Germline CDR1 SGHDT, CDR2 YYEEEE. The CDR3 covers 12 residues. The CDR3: CASGQGEETQYF. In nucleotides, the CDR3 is TGTGCCAGCGGGCAGGGGGAAGAGACCCAGTACTTC.

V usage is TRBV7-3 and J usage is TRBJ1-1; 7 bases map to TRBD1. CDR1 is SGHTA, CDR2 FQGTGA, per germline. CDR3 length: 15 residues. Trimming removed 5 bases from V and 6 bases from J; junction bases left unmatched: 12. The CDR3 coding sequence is TGTGCCAGCAGCGGGACAGCAGTCGAACGGCCTGAAGCTTTCTTT. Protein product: CASSGTAVERPEAFF.

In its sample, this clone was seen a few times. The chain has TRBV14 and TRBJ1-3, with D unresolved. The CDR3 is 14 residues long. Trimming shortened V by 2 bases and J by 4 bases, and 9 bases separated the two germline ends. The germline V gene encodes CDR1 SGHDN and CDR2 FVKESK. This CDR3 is CASSQKGRGNTIYF. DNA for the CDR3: TGTGCCAGCAGCCAAAAGGGTCGAGGAAACACCATATATTTT.

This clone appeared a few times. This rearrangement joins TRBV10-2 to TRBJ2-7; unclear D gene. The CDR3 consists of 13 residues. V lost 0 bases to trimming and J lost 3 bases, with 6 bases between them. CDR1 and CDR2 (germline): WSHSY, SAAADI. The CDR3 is CASSESERYEQYF. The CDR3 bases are TGCGCCAGCAGTGAGTCAGAGCGCTACGAGCAGTACTTC.

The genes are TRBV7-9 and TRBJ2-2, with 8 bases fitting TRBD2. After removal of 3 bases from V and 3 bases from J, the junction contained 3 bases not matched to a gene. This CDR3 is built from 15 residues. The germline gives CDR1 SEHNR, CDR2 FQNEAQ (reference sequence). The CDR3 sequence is CASSFAGGDTGELFF. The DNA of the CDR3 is TGTGCCAGCAGCTTCGCGGGGGGAGACACCGGGGAGCTGTTTTTT. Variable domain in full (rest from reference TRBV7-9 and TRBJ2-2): DTGVSQNPRHKITKRGQNVTFRCDPISEHNRLYWYRQTLGQGPEFLTYFQNEAQLEKSRLLSDRFSAERPKGSFSTLEIQRTEQGDSAMYLCASSFAGGDTGELFFGEGSRLTVL.

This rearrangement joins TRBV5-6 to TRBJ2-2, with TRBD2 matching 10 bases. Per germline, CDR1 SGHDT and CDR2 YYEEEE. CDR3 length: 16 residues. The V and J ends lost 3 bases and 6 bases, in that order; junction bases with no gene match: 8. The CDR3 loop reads CASSSYTSGVSGELFF. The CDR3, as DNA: TGTGCCAGCAGCTCCTATACTAGCGGGGTTTCCGGGGAGCTGTTTTTT.

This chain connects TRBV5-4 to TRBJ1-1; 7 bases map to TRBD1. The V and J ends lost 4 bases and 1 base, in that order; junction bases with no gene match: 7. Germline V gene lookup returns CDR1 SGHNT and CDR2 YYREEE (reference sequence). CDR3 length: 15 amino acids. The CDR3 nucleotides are TGTGCCAGCAGCCGACAGGGATCGGGGAACACTGAAGCTTTCTTT. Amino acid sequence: CASSRQGSGNTEAFF.

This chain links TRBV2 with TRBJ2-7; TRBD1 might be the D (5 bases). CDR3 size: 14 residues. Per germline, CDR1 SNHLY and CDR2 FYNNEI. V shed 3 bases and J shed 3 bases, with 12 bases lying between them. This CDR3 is CASSERQGFYEQYF. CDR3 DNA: TGTGCCAGCAGTGAGAGGCAGGGTTTCTACGAGCAGTACTTC.

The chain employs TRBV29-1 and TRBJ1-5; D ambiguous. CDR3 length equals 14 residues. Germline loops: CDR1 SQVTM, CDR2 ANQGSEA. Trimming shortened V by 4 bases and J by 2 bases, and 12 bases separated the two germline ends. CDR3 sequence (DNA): TGCAGCGTTGGGACCGGATCTCGCAATCAGCCCCAGCATTTT. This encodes CSVGTGSRNQPQHF.

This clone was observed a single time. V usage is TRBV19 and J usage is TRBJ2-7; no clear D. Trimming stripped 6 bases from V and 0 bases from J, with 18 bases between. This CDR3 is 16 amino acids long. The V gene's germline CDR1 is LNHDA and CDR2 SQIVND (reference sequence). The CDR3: CASSPSRQVFSYEQYF. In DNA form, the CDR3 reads TGTGCCAGTAGCCCATCCCGGCAGGTATTCTCCTACGAGCAGTACTTC.

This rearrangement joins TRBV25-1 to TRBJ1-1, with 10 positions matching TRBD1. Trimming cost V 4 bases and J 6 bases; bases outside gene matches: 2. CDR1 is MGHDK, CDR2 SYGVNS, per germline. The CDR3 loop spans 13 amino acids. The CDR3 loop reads CASSVGTGAEAFF. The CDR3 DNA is TGTGCCAGCAGTGTCGGGACAGGGGCTGAAGCTTTCTTT. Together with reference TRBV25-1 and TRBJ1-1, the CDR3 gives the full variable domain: EADIYQTPRYLVIGTGKKITLECSQTMGHDKMYWYQQDPGMELHLIHYSYGVNSTEKGDLSSESTVSRIRTEHFPLTLESARPSHTSQYLCASSVGTGAEAFFGQGTRLTVV.

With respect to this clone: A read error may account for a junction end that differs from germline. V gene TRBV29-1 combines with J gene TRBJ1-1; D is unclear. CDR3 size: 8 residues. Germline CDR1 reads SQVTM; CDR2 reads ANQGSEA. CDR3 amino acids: CSVLPETF. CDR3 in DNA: TGCAGCGTCCTACCCGAAACATTT.

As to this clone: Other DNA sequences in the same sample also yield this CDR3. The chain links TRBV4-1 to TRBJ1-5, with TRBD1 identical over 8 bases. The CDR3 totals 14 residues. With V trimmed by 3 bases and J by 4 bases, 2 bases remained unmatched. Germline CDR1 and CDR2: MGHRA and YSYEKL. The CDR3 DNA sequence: TGCGCCAGCAGCCAGAGGACAGGGAATCAGCCCCAGCATTTT. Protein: CASSQRTGNQPQHF.